This TCR beta chain was captured by sequencing in a study of naive and memory T cell subsets. Per germline, CDR1 MDHEN and CDR2 SYDVKM. The CDR3 is 15 amino acids. Trimming took 6 bases from V and 5 from J; bases not matched to a gene: 11. The SP2 primer and nested alpha and beta constant region primers amplified ligated cDNA in four rounds. TCRdb called the UMI-ligation and nested PCR reads again in MiXCR, with one record for every CDR3 protein. The data show 40,000 or so distinct CDR3 sequences, approximately 11% seen once. Sample treatment: skin biopsy from PPD injection site in Mantoux-positive individual. TCR cDNA received a 3' ligated oligonucleotide that carried a UMI. Individuals with a positive Mantoux test gave biopsies from PPD-injected skin.

This TCR came from an adult in good health. This sequence joins TRBV28 and TRBJ2-5, with TRBD1 identical over 8 bases. The sample was skin, taken from a tuberculin skin test site. The CDR3 sequence: CASRLQGAFGETQYF. The CDR3 coding sequence is TGTGCCAGCAGACTCCAGGGGGCGTTCGGGGAGACCCAGTACTTC.